This TCR beta chain was found in a study of human T cells and chemical hapten exposure. Study summary: Patients received weekly diphenylcyclopropenone doses to the scalp throughout the approximately 26-week study.

Regarding time point: patch test 1, 2 weeks after DPC sensitization. Treatment given: therapeutic diphenylcyclopropenone sensitization with weekly scalp DPC. TCRdb re-called the RACE reads with MiXCR, one entry per CDR3 protein. The sample has some 190,000 distinct CDR3 sequences, 20% to 25% seen once; the top ten hold under 8.5%. This sample comprised whole blood, obtained in connection with sensitization to the hapten diphenylcyclopropenone (DPC). This clonotype was sampled from a woman aged 45-65 years with alopecia areata. Some clones in this sample may be carry-over from other donors' samples.

CDR3 region: CASSQVGQGGDLGNQPQHF. CDR3 nucleotide sequence: TGTGCCAGCAGCCAAGTAGGACAGGGCGGCGACTTGGGCAATCAGCCCCAGCATTTT. This chain joins TRBV4-2 and TRBJ1-5; TRBD1 matches at 8 bases. The CDR3 length is 19 residues. V dropped 1 base and J dropped 2; count of bases not matched to a gene: 13. Germline V gene sequence: CDR1 LGHNA, CDR2 YNFKEQ.